The rows below give T cell receptor beta chains drawn from one sample of a study of T cell responses to AZD1222 COVID-19 vaccine. Produced via immunoSEQ multiplex PCR; TCRdb's table is partial and in-frame only. In the table there are more than 100,000 clones, 90% to 95% of which are singletons. Source: peripheral blood, taken on day 0 of AZD1222 vaccination. All receptors come from an adult in good health. Both conserved end residues are part of each CDR3. A D gene is named only where the DNA matches it firmly. Clone size, where shown, is once, few, many, or a class for clones that have expanded.

v_call	j_call	clone_size	d_call	cdr3_aa	cdr3_nt
TRBV6-1	TRBJ1-5	.	.	CASSELGVQPQHF	TGTGCCAGCAGTGAATTGGGGGTTCAGCCCCAGCATTTT
TRBV28	TRBJ2-7	.	TRBD1	CASQGAGASSYEQYF	TGTGCCAGCCAGGGGGCAGGGGCGAGCTCCTACGAGCAGTACTTC
TRBV28	TRBJ1-5	.	TRBD1	CASRTGGQPQHF	TGTGCCAGCCGGACAGGGGGCCAGCCCCAGCATTTT
TRBV6-5	TRBJ2-3	.	.	CASSYVRGTDTQYF	TGTGCCAGCAGTTACGTCCGGGGCACAGATACGCAGTATTTT
TRBV6-2/TRBV6-3	TRBJ1-4	.	.	CASSYPHGQLNEKLFF	TGTGCCAGCAGTTACCCACACGGACAGCTCAATGAAAAACTGTTTTTT
TRBV27	TRBJ2-5	.	.	CASSFRPQQTQYF	TGTGCCAGCAGTTTCCGGCCCCAACAGACCCAGTACTTC
TRBV28	TRBJ2-3	.	TRBD2	CASSLGLAGFTSTDTQYF	TGTGCCAGCAGTTTAGGTCTAGCGGGATTCACTAGCACAGATACGCAGTATTTT
TRBV4-2	TRBJ1-1	.	.	CASYKTAGSEAFF	TGTGCCAGCTATAAGACGGCGGGGTCTGAAGCTTTCTTT
TRBV27	TRBJ2-1	.	.	CASSSKTQRDEQFF	TGTGCCAGCAGTTCAAAGACCCAGAGGGATGAGCAGTTCTTC
TRBV9	TRBJ2-1	.	TRBD2	CASSATSSGSAYNEQFF	TGTGCCAGCAGCGCCACCTCTAGCGGGAGTGCCTACAATGAGCAGTTCTTC
TRBV5-8	TRBJ2-1	few	.	CASSFGFLSYNEQFF	TGTGCCAGCAGCTTCGGCTTTTTATCCTACAATGAGCAGTTCTTC
TRBV7-9	TRBJ1-5	.	.	CASSLGGGQPQHF	TGTGCCAGCAGCTTAGGTGGAGGGCAGCCCCAGCATTTT